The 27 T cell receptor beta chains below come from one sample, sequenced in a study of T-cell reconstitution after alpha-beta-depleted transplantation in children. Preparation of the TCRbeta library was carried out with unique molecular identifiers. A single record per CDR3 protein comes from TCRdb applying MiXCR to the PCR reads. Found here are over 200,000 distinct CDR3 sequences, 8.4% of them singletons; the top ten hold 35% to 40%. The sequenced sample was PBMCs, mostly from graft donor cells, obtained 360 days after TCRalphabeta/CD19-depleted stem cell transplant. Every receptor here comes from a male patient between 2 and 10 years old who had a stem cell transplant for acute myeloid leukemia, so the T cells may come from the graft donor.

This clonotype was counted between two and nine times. The CDR3 region has the DNA TGTGCCAGCAGTTACTCCGGGGCGACAGGAGGCGAAAAACTGTTTTTT. Translating it yields CASSYSGATGGEKLFF. V is TRBV6-5 and J is TRBJ1-4; a weak D match, TRBD1 (6 bases). Germline V CDR1 and CDR2: MNHEY, SVGAGI. Deletions cut 0 bases from V and 8 bases from J, with 16 bases between. CDR3 size: 16 residues.

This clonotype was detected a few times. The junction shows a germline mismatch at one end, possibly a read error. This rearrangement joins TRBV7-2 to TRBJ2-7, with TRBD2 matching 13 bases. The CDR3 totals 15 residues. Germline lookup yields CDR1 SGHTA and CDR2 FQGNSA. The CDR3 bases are TGTGCCACCAGCCTCACTAGCGGGAGGGTCTACGAGCAGTACTTC. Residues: CATSLTSGRVYEQYF.

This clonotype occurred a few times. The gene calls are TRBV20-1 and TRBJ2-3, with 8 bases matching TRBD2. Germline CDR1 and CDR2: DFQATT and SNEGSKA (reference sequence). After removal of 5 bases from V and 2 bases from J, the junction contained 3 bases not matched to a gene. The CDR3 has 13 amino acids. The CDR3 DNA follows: TGCAGTGCTGATAGCGGGGTCACAGATACGCAGTATTTT. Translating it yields CSADSGVTDTQYF.

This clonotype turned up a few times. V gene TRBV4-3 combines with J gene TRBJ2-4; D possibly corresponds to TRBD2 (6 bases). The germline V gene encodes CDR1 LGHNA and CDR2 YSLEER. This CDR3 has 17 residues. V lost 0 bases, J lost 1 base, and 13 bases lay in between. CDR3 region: CASSQDKASEAKNIQYF. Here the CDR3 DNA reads TGCGCCAGCAGCCAAGATAAGGCTAGCGAGGCCAAAAACATTCAGTACTTC.

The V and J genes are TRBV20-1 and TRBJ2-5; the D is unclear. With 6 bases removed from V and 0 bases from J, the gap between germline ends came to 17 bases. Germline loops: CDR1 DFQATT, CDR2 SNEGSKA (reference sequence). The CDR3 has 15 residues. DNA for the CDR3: TGCAGTGCCTCTCGGGCAGCCAAGTACCAAGAGACCCAGTACTTC. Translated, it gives CSASRAAKYQETQYF.

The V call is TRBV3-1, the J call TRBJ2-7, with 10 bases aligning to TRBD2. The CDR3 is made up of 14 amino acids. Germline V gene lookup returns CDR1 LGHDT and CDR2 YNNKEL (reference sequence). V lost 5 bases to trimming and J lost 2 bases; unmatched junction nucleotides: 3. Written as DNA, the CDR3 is TGTGCCAGCAGCAAGGGACTAGCGACCTACGAGCAGTACTTC. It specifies CASSKGLATYEQYF.

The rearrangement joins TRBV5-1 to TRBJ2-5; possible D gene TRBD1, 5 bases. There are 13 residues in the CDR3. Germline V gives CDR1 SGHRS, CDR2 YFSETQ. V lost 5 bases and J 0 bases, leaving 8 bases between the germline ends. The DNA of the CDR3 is TGCGCCAGCAGAGCAGGGTACCAAGAGACCCAGTACTTC. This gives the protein CASRAGYQETQYF. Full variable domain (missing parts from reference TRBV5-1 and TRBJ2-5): KAGVTQTPRYLIKTRGQQVTLSCSPISGHRSVSWYQQTPGQGLQFLFEYFSETQRNKGNFPGRFSGRQFSNSRSEMNVSTLELGDSALYLCASRAGYQETQYFGPGTRLLVL.

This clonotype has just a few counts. The CDR3 coding sequence is TGTGCCAGCAGTTTAGACGCAAGCTATGGCTACACCTTC. It translates to CASSLDASYGYTF. The chain employs TRBV12-3 or TRBV12-4 and TRBJ1-2; D is unresolved. Trimming left V 1 base short and J 4 bases short, with 7 bases between. The CDR3 loop spans 13 amino acids.

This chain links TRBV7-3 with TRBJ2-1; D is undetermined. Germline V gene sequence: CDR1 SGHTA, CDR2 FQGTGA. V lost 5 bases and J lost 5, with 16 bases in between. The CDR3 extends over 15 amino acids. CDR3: CASSPAIQVHNEQFF. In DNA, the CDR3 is TGTGCCAGCAGCCCCGCTATTCAAGTCCACAATGAGCAGTTCTTC.

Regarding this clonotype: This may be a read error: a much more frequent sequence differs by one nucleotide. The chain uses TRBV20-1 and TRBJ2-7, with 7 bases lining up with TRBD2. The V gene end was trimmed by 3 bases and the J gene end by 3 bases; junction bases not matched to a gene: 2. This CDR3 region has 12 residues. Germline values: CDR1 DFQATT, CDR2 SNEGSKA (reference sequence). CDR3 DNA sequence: TGCAGTGCTAGTACTAGCGACTACGAGCAGTACTTC. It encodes CSASTSDYEQYF.

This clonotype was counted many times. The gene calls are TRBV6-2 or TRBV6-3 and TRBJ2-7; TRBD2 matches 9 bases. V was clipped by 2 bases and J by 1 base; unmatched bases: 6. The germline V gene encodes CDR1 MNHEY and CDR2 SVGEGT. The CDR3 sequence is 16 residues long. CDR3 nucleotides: TGTGCCAGCAGTTACAGTGTACTAGCGGGTTCCTACGAGCAGTACTTC. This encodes CASSYSVLAGSYEQYF.

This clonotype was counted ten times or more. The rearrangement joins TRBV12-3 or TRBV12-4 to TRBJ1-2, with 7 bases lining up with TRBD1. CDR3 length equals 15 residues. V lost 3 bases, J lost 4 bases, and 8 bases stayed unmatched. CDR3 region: CASSLGDSPTYGYTF. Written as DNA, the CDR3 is TGTGCCAGCAGTTTGGGGGACAGCCCCACCTATGGCTACACCTTC.

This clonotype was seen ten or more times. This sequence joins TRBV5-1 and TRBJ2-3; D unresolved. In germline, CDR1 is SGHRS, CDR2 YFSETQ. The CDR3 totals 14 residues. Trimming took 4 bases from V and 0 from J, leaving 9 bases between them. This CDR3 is CASSLDGSTDTQYF. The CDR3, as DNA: TGCGCCAGCAGCCTGGACGGGAGCACAGATACGCAGTATTTT.

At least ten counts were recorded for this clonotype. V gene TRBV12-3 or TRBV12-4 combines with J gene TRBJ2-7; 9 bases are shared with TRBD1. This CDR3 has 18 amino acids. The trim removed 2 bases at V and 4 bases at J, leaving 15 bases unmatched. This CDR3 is CASSLFGPGTGNEYEQYF. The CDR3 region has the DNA TGTGCCAGCAGTTTATTTGGACCTGGGACAGGGAATGAGTACGAGCAGTACTTC.

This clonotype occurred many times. Here the CDR3 reads CAISESRGSRTDTQYF. CDR3 DNA: TGTGCCATCAGTGAGTCGCGAGGCAGCCGCACAGATACGCAGTATTTT. V is TRBV10-3 and J is TRBJ2-3; D is unresolved. Trimming took off 0 bases at V and 1 base at J, with 11 bases between the two ends. CDR3 size: 16 residues. Germline V gene lookup returns CDR1 ENHRY and CDR2 SYGVKD.

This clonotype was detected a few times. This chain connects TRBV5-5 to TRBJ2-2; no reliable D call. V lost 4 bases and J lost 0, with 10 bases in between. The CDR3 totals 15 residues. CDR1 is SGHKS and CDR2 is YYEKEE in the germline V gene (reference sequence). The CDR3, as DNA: TGTGCCAGCAGCCCGCCCGCTTCGAACACCGGGGAGCTGTTTTTT. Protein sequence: CASSPPASNTGELFF. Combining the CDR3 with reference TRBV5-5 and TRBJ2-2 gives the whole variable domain DAGVTQSPTHLIKTRGQQVTLRCSPISGHKSVSWYQQVLGQGPQFIFQYYEKEERGRGNFPDRFSARQFPNYSSELNVNALLLGDSALYLCASSPPASNTGELFFGEGSRLTVL.

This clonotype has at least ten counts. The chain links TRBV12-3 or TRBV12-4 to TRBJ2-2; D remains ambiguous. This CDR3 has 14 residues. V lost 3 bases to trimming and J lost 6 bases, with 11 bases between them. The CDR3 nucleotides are TGTGCCAGCAGTTTTATCAGTGAGGCCGGGGAGCTGTTTTTT. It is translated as CASSFISEAGELFF.

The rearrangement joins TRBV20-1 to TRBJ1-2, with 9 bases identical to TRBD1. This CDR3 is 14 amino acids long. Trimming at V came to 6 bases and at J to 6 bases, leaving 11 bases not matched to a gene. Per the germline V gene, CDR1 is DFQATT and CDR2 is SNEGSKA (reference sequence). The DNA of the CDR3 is TGCAGTGCCTTGGACAGGGGAAAGTACGATGGCTACACCTTC. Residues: CSALDRGKYDGYTF.

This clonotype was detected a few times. CDR3 bases: TGTGCCAGCAGGGAACGACAGACAGATACGCAGTATTTT. Translation: CASRERQTDTQYF. The chain carries TRBV12-3 or TRBV12-4 and TRBJ2-3, with a tentative D call TRBD1 (5 bases). V lost 6 bases and J 3 bases, leaving 10 bases between the germline ends. This CDR3 is built from 13 residues.

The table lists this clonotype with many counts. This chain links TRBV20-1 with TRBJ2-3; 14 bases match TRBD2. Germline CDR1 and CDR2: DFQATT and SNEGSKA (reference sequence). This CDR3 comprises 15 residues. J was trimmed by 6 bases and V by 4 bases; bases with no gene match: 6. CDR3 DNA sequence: TGCAGTGCTAAAGGACTAGCGGGAGGCCTCGATACGCAGTATTTT. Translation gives CSAKGLAGGLDTQYF.

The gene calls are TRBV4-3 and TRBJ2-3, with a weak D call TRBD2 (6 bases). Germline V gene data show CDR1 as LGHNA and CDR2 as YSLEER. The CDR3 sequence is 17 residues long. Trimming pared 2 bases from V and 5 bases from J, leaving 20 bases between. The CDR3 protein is CASSQFMGFGSGDTQYF. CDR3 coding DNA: TGCGCCAGCAGCCAATTTATGGGGTTCGGGAGTGGAGATACGCAGTATTTT.

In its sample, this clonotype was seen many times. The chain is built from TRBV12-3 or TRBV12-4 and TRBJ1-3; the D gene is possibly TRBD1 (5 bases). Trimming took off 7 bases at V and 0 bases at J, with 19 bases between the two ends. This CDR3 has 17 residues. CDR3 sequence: CASTKGDRSSSGNTIYF. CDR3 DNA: TGTGCCAGCACCAAGGGCGACAGATCCTCCTCTGGAAACACCATATATTTT.

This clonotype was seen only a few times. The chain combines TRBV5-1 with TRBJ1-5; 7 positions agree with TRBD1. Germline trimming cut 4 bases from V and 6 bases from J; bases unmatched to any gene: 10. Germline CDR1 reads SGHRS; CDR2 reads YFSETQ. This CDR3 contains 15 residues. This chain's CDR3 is CASSPGDSIGQPQHF. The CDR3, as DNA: TGCGCCAGCAGCCCCGGGGACAGTATTGGTCAGCCCCAGCATTTT.

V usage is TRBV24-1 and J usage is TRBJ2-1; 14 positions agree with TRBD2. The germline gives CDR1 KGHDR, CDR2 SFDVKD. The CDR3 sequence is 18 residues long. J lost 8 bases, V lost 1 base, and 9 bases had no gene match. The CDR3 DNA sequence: TGTGCCACCAGTGATTTTCGGGGGACTAGCGGGAGCCCAGATGAGCAGTTCTTC. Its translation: CATSDFRGTSGSPDEQFF.

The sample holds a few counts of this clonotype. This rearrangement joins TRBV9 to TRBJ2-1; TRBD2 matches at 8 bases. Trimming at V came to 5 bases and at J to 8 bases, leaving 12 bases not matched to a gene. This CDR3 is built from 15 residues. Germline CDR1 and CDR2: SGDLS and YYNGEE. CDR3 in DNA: TGTGCCAGCAGAAGAGGGGGTGCGGGGGGCGATGAGCAGTTCTTC. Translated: CASRRGGAGGDEQFF.

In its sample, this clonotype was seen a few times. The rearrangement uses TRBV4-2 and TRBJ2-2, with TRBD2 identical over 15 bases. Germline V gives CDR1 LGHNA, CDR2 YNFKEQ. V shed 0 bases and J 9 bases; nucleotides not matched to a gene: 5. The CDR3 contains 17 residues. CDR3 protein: CASSQDGTSGGNRELFF. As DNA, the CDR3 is TGTGCCAGCAGCCAAGACGGGACTAGCGGGGGGAACCGGGAGCTGTTTTTT.

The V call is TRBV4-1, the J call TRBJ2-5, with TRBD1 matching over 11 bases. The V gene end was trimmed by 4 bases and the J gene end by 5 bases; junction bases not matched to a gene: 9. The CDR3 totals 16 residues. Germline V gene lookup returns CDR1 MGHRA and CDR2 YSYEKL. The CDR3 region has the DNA TGCGCCAGCAGCCCGACGGGACAGGGGGGTCGGGAGACCCAGTACTTC. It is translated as CASSPTGQGGRETQYF.